One sample yielded the 11 T cell receptor beta chains listed below, sequenced in a study of blood T cell repertoires in COVID-19. The repertoire was sequenced with immunoSEQ multiplex PCR; TCRdb's copy has only in-frame clones and lacks some. This table has roughly 100,000 clones, approximately 88% appearing once. Material for sequencing was peripheral blood. These receptors all come from a woman aged 55-69 years with acute or convalescent COVID-19.

This sequence joins TRBV5-1 and TRBJ1-3, with a tentative D call TRBD1 (5 bases). This CDR3 has 15 amino acids. Germline CDR1 is SGHRS and CDR2 is YFSETQ. The V end lost 2 bases, the J end lost 0 bases, and 9 bases lay between the germline ends. Here the CDR3 reads CASSLSGSSGNTIYF. The CDR3, as DNA: TGCGCCAGCAGCTTATCAGGGTCCTCTGGAAACACCATATATTTT.

This clone was recorded a few times. The chain recombines TRBV6-5 with TRBJ1-4, with no clear D. CDR3 length: 11 residues. Trimming shortened V by 6 bases and J by 14 bases, and 13 bases separated the two germline ends. CDR1 and CDR2 (germline): MNHEY, SVGAGI. The CDR3 sequence is CASREAGGLFF. As DNA, the CDR3 is TGTGCCAGCAGGGAGGCTGGTGGGCTGTTTTTT.

The chain couples TRBV10-3 to TRBJ1-4, with TRBD1 identical over 9 bases. The junction had 9 bases not matched to a gene; V was cut back by 8 bases and J by 5 bases. This CDR3 comprises 15 residues. CDR1 is ENHRY and CDR2 is SYGVKD in the germline V gene. CDR3 nucleotide sequence: TGTGCCATCTCCGACACAGGGGGCCGAAATGAAAAACTGTTTTTT. Its protein product is CAISDTGGRNEKLFF.

Regarding this clone: Since the CDR3 does not end with the conserved phenylalanine or tryptophan, this likely comes from a read error. The DNA is omitted, as the CDR3 cannot be located on it reliably, and the CDR3 follows TCRdb's listing. The chain couples TRBV30 to TRBJ2-7; the DNA was not compared with TRBD2, the D call given in the table. 14 amino acids form the CDR3, both terminal residues included. Germline CDR1 GTSNPN, CDR2 SVGIG (reference sequence). CDR3 protein: CAWTNYGTSGAPKL.

The chain recombines TRBV19 with TRBJ2-7; TRBD1 agrees at 7 bases. V dropped 6 bases and J dropped 6; count of bases not matched to a gene: 17. This CDR3 region has 16 residues. Germline V gives CDR1 LNHDA, CDR2 SQIVND (reference sequence). The CDR3 nucleotides are TGTGCCAGTAGCCGCTTGGACCCGGGACAGAATAGCGAGCAGTACTTC. This translates into CASSRLDPGQNSEQYF. Full variable domain (outside the CDR3, taken from reference TRBV19 and TRBJ2-7): DGGITQSPKYLFRKEGQNVTLSCEQNLNHDAMYWYRQDPGQGLRLIYYSQIVNDFQKGDIAEGYSVSREKKESFPLTVTSAQKNPTAFYLCASSRLDPGQNSEQYFGPGTRLTVT.

The chain joins TRBV2 to TRBJ2-4; a weak D match, TRBD1 (5 bases). The V end was cut by 0 bases, the J end by 9 bases, with 15 bases between. The CDR3 runs 15 residues. From germline, CDR1 is SNHLY and CDR2 FYNNEI. The CDR3 loop is CASSEAGQGYGIQYF. CDR3 DNA sequence: TGTGCCAGCAGTGAAGCCGGGCAGGGTTACGGCATTCAGTACTTC.

This clone was seen just once. The chain couples TRBV24-1 to TRBJ2-1, with D perhaps TRBD1 (8 bases). Trimming took 6 bases from V and 2 from J, leaving 16 bases between them. This CDR3 spans 16 amino acids. The germline V gene encodes CDR1 KGHDR and CDR2 SFDVKD. As DNA, the CDR3 is TGTGCCACCAGTCCCGAACAGGGGGGGACCTACAATGAGCAGTTCTTC. It codes for CATSPEQGGTYNEQFF.

For this clone: This same CDR3 is encoded by further DNA sequences in the sample. The rearrangement joins TRBV7-9 to TRBJ1-5, with 8 positions matching TRBD1. The V gene's germline CDR1 is SEHNR and CDR2 FQNEAQ (reference sequence). Trimming cost V 3 bases and J 2 bases; bases outside gene matches: 0. The CDR3 is 14 amino acids. CDR3 bases: TGTGCCAGCAGCTTGGGACAGGGCAATCAGCCCCAGCATTTT. Translated, it gives CASSLGQGNQPQHF.

CDR3 loop: CATSKPEGVGYGYTF. In DNA form, the CDR3 reads TGTGCCACCAGCAAACCCGAGGGGGTAGGCTATGGCTACACCTTC. This chain connects TRBV15 to TRBJ1-2; a weak D match, TRBD1 (6 bases). Germline values: CDR1 LNHNV, CDR2 YYDKDF (reference sequence). V lost 4 bases, J lost 4 bases, and 16 bases lay in between. This CDR3 is built from 15 residues.

This rearrangement joins TRBV19 to TRBJ2-1, with 16 bases identical to TRBD2. Germline CDR1 and CDR2: LNHDA and SQIVND (reference sequence). V shed 8 bases, J shed 0 bases, and the junction held 16 bases outside the gene matches. The CDR3 totals 21 residues. Here the CDR3 DNA reads TGTGCCAGTTCGAGGGGACTAGCGGGAGGGATGCACATGAGCTCCTACAATGAGCAGTTCTTC. It encodes CASSRGLAGGMHMSSYNEQFF.

The gene calls are TRBV18 and TRBJ1-1; tentatively, D is TRBD1 (6 bases). The CDR3 consists of 14 residues. Trimming removed 0 bases from V and 4 bases from J, with 9 bases in between. Germline loops: CDR1 KGHSH, CDR2 LQKENI. CDR3 region: CASSPPRQATEAFF. The CDR3 DNA sequence: TGTGCCAGCTCACCACCGAGACAGGCCACTGAAGCTTTCTTT.